These 9 T cell receptor beta chains were sequenced from one sample in a study of blood T cell repertoires in COVID-19. TCRdb's copy holds only in-frame clones and misses some; the assay was immunoSEQ multiplex PCR. The sample lists about 210,000 clones, about 90% occurring once. Sequencing was carried out using peripheral blood. Every receptor here comes from a man between 18 and 29 years old with active or convalescent COVID-19.

This chain links TRBV5-8 with TRBJ1-1; D remains ambiguous. The CDR3 loop spans 13 amino acids. The germline V and J ends were trimmed by 1 base and 1 base, with 5 bases remaining between them. Per the germline V gene, CDR1 is SGHTS and CDR2 is YDEGEE. The CDR3 protein is CASSLLGNTEAFF. CDR3 DNA sequence: TGTGCCAGCAGCTTGCTAGGGAACACTGAAGCTTTCTTT.

J is TRBJ1-1 and V is TRBV7-9, with 7 bases aligning to TRBD1. CDR3 length: 14 amino acids. V trimming: 7 bases; J trimming: 3 bases; junction bases outside the gene matches: 8. CDR1 is SEHNR and CDR2 is FQNEAQ in the germline V gene (reference sequence). The CDR3 loop is CASNSDRADTEAFF. CDR3 nucleotides: TGTGCCAGCAACTCAGACAGGGCGGACACTGAAGCTTTCTTT.

The chain links TRBV27 to TRBJ2-7, with D possibly matching TRBD1 (5 bases). The CDR3 is 13 residues long. Germline V CDR1 and CDR2: MNHEY, SMNVEV (reference sequence). V lost 3 bases and J 3 bases, leaving 9 bases between the germline ends. The CDR3 sequence is CASSLTTDYEQYF. CDR3 coding DNA: TGTGCCAGCAGTTTGACGACAGACTACGAGCAGTACTTC.

The chain carries TRBV28 and TRBJ2-5; TRBD2 matches at 8 bases. The CDR3 totals 15 residues. Germline V gene data show CDR1 as MDHEN and CDR2 as SYDVKM. V was clipped by 4 bases and J by 4 bases; unmatched bases: 8. The CDR3 sequence: CASSSYRTSRETQYF. The CDR3 region has the DNA TGTGCCAGCAGTTCCTACCGGACTAGCCGAGAGACCCAGTACTTC.

The V and J genes are TRBV28 and TRBJ2-1; D is uncertain. V lost 7 bases, J lost 3 bases, and 10 bases lay in between. The CDR3 covers 13 residues. Germline V gene sequence: CDR1 MDHEN, CDR2 SYDVKM. DNA for the CDR3: TGTGCCAGCACCCTGGCACACTACAATGAGCAGTTCTTC. As protein: CASTLAHYNEQFF.

V gene TRBV25-1 combines with J gene TRBJ1-5; 8 nucleotides line up with TRBD1. Per germline, CDR1 MGHDK and CDR2 SYGVNS. The CDR3 consists of 18 residues. V was clipped by 3 bases and J by 0 bases; unmatched bases: 10. In DNA, the CDR3 is TGTGCCAGCAGTGACAACCACGGGACAGGACTTAGCAATCAGCCCCAGCATTTT. It translates to CASSDNHGTGLSNQPQHF.

This chain uses TRBV11-2 with TRBJ2-7; the match to TRBD2 covers 11 bases. This CDR3 region has 16 residues. The trim removed 5 bases at V and 4 bases at J, leaving 10 bases unmatched. Germline loops: CDR1 SGHAT, CDR2 FQNNGV. The CDR3 DNA follows: TGTGCCAGCAGCACGGCCCCGACTAGCGGGGCGTACGAGCAGTACTTC. Protein: CASSTAPTSGAYEQYF. Full variable domain (rest looked up from reference TRBV11-2 and TRBJ2-7): EAGVAQSPRYKIIEKRQSVAFWCNPISGHATLYWYQQILGQGPKLLIQFQNNGVVDDSQLPKDRFSAERLKGVDSTLKIQPAKLEDSAVYLCASSTAPTSGAYEQYFGPGTRLTVT.

This chain joins TRBV11-1 and TRBJ1-6, with 7 positions matching TRBD1. J lost 9 bases, V lost 3 bases, and 8 bases had no gene match. The CDR3 consists of 15 residues. In germline, CDR1 is SGHAT, CDR2 FQDESV (reference sequence). CDR3 sequence: CASSFDRVGTSPLHF. The CDR3 DNA reads as TGTGCCAGCAGCTTCGACAGGGTCGGTACTTCACCCCTCCACTTT.

V is TRBV19 and J is TRBJ2-1, with 13 bases lining up with TRBD2. CDR1 and CDR2 from the germline V gene are LNHDA and SQIVND (reference sequence). The CDR3 is made up of 16 amino acids. The V and J ends lost 3 bases and 8 bases, in that order; junction bases with no gene match: 7. CDR3 residues: CASSMLGLAGADEQFF. CDR3 nucleotide sequence: TGTGCCAGTAGTATGCTCGGACTAGCGGGAGCTGATGAGCAGTTCTTC.